The sequence of this T cell receptor beta chain was determined in a study of cytomegalovirus exposure and HLA in healthy donors. Study as a whole: There were around 100 million unique TCR beta sequences, drawn from some 180 million T cells, in an earlier analysis.

Study-wide results and limits: Follow-up analysis seemed to connect common viral pathogens with several of the most significant clusters identified. Reportedly, diagnosis of cytomegalovirus status by the classifier showed high specificity and sensitivity. The authors assumed roughly uniform sequencing depth across donors for presence/absence analyses.

The germline V gene has CDR1 SEHNR and CDR2 FQNEAQ (reference sequence). This CDR3 comprises 15 residues. Note on this clone: Its cognate antigen is unknown. Relative to the germline gene, one junction end is altered; a read error may explain this.

PCR was performed using 60 Vbeta and 13 Jbeta primers. Only in-frame clones appear in the TCRdb table, and some are missing; sequencing was by immunoSEQ multiplex PCR. The sample lists about 97,000 clones; roughly 74% were seen once. The origin of this receptor is a woman aged 40 to 50 in good health and CMV-seronegative. The gene calls are TRBV7-9 and TRBJ2-2; 9 bases are a match to TRBD2. Sequencing was performed on PBMCs. In DNA, the CDR3 is TGTTCCAGCAGCTTTCTTCGACTAGCGGCCGGGGAGCTGTTTTTT. It codes for CSSSFLRLAAGELFF.